What follows are 7 T cell receptor beta chains derived from one specimen sequenced in a study of blood T cell repertoires in COVID-19. Some clones are missing from TCRdb's copy, which holds only in-frame ones; the method was immunoSEQ multiplex PCR. The data show 27,000 or so clones, about 90% seen once. Sequenced: peripheral blood. The receptor source for this set is a woman aged 50 to 60 with active COVID-19.

V usage is TRBV5-6 and J usage is TRBJ2-1; D remains unclear. CDR3 length: 15 residues. The germline CDR1 and CDR2 sequences are SGHDT and YYEEEE. V was cut by 0 bases and J by 0 bases, with 7 bases left in between. CDR3 DNA: TGTGCCAGCAGCTTGGGACTTCACTCCTACAATGAGCAGTTCTTC. Protein: CASSLGLHSYNEQFF.

The chain links TRBV28 to TRBJ2-7, with 10 bases matching TRBD1. This CDR3 region has 16 residues. Per the germline V gene, CDR1 is MDHEN and CDR2 is SYDVKM. V lost 5 bases, J lost 2 bases, and 9 bases stayed unmatched. The chain's CDR3 is CASSQMTGGWTYEQYF. In nucleotides, the CDR3 is TGTGCCAGCAGTCAAATGACAGGGGGCTGGACCTACGAGCAGTACTTC.

The rearrangement uses TRBV15 and TRBJ2-3; the D gene is possibly TRBD2 (5 bases). CDR1 and CDR2 from the germline V gene are LNHNV and YYDKDF (reference sequence). The CDR3 is 15 residues long. The V and J ends lost 5 bases and 4 bases respectively, with 16 bases between them. The CDR3 here is CATSPKGSAPDTQYF. The CDR3 DNA follows: TGTGCCACCAGCCCCAAAGGTAGCGCCCCAGATACGCAGTATTTT.

This rearrangement joins TRBV28 to TRBJ2-1; possibly TRBD1 for D (6 bases). The V and J ends lost 8 bases and 8 bases respectively, with 13 bases between them. The CDR3 runs to 12 residues. Germline V gene data show CDR1 as MDHEN and CDR2 as SYDVKM. The CDR3 sequence: CASRDKGDEQFF. CDR3 sequence (DNA): TGTGCCAGCCGGGACAAAGGCGATGAGCAGTTCTTC.

V usage is TRBV29-1 and J usage is TRBJ2-1; 14 bases are shared with TRBD2. Germline loops: CDR1 SQVTM, CDR2 ANQGSEA. The CDR3 runs to 14 residues. Losses at the gene ends were 6 bases for V and 7 bases for J; bases not matched to a gene: 5. The DNA of the CDR3 is TGCAGCGTGCCCGGGACTAGCGGGAGTAATGAGCAGTTCTTC. It specifies CSVPGTSGSNEQFF.

The gene calls are TRBV6-1 and TRBJ2-7; D remains unclear. Germline V gene sequence: CDR1 MNHNS, CDR2 SASEGT. Trimming stripped 3 bases from V and 0 bases from J, with 15 bases between. The length of the CDR3 is 16 residues. The CDR3, as DNA: TGTGCCAGCAGTGACCCGTCCCGGGTTAGCTCCTACGAGCAGTACTTC. It codes for CASSDPSRVSSYEQYF.

The rearrangement uses TRBV5-4 and TRBJ1-2; 11 nucleotides line up with TRBD1. CDR1 is SGHNT, CDR2 YYREEE, per germline (reference sequence). Trimming took 4 bases from V and 9 from J; bases not matched to a gene: 8. The CDR3 runs to 14 residues. The CDR3 protein is CASSPDRGPRSYTF. In DNA form, the CDR3 reads TGTGCCAGCAGCCCGGACAGGGGGCCCAGGAGCTACACCTTC. The whole variable domain, remainder taken from reference TRBV5-4 and TRBJ1-2, is ETGVTQSPTHLIKTRGQQVTLRCSSQSGHNTVSWYQQALGQGPQFIFQYYREEENGRGNFPPRFSGLQFPNYSSELNVNALELDDSALYLCASSPDRGPRSYTFGSGTRLTVV.